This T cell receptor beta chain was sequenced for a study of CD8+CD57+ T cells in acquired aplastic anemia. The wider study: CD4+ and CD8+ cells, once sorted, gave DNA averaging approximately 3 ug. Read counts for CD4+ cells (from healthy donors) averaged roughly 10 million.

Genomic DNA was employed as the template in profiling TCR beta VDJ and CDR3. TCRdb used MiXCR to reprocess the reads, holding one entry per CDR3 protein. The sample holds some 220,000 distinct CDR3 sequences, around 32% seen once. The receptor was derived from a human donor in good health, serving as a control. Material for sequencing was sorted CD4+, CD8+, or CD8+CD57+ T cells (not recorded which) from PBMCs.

CDR3 DNA sequence: TGCAGTGCTAGATCGCCTAGCGGGTTCACTAGCACAGATACGCAGTATTTT. Its protein is CSARSPSGFTSTDTQYF. This chain links TRBV20-1 with TRBJ2-3; 8 bases fit TRBD2. Germline V gene lookup returns CDR1 DFQATT and CDR2 SNEGSKA (reference sequence). The CDR3 is made up of 17 amino acids. Trimming removed 2 bases from V and 0 bases from J; junction bases left unmatched: 10.